This TCR beta chain was observed in a study of T-cell reconstitution after alpha-beta-depleted transplantation in children. Germline V CDR1 and CDR2: DFQATT, SNEGSKA (reference sequence). The CDR3 extends over 17 amino acids. V was clipped by 6 bases and J by 1 base, with 22 bases between them. Unique molecular identifiers were built into the TCRbeta library. Using its own MiXCR run on the PCR reads, TCRdb lists one record per CDR3 protein. The sample has over 550,000 distinct CDR3 sequences; over 9.5% are singletons. The V and J genes are TRBV20-1 and TRBJ2-4; a weak D match, TRBD2 (6 bases). The sequencing here drew on PBMCs from the stem cell graft donor, taken from the stem cell graft. This TCR derives from a human donor who donated a stem cell graft to a child with acute myeloid leukemia. This CDR3 is CSAGRGVGGEAKNIQYF. The CDR3 nucleotides are TGCAGTGCGGGCCGGGGCGTCGGGGGAGAGGCCAAAAACATTCAGTACTTC.